Listed here are 6 T cell receptor beta chains from one sample, sequenced in a study of OX40 agonist ivuxolimab in advanced cancers. The library relied on the immunoSEQ multiplex PCR assay. TCRdb holds this immuneACCESS table with in-frame rearrangements only. Some clones are missing; in checked studies, unresolved V genes explain under half, and the rest has no known cause. Present in this sample are about 55,000 clones, 80% of which were seen just once. In total, the top ten clones hold 4% to 4.5% of the sample. The sample here was CD4+ or CD8+ T cells sorted from blood, taken in a trial of the OX40 agonist ivuxolimab. The receptors were sampled from an adult with an advanced solid tumor such as melanoma, head and neck, liver or kidney cancer.

The CDR3 protein is CASSLGHRDLRSEAFF. The CDR3 DNA is TGCGCCAGCAGCTTGGGACACAGGGACCTGAGGTCTGAAGCTTTCTTT. This chain links TRBV5-1 with TRBJ1-1, with TRBD1 as a possible D gene (6 bases). CDR1 and CDR2 (germline): SGHRS, YFSETQ. The CDR3 sequence is 16 residues long. The ends were cut back, 0 bases at V and 6 bases at J, with 18 bases in the middle. The full variable domain, completed using reference TRBV5-1 and TRBJ1-1, is KAGVTQTPRYLIKTRGQQVTLSCSPISGHRSVSWYQQTPGQGLQFLFEYFSETQRNKGNFPGRFSGRQFSNSRSEMNVSTLELGDSALYLCASSLGHRDLRSEAFFGQGTRLTVV.

The chain couples TRBV11-2 to TRBJ2-5; 8 bases are shared with TRBD2. Germline V lookup: CDR1 SGHAT, CDR2 FQNNGV. Trimming took 5 bases from V and 4 from J; bases not matched to a gene: 3. The CDR3 is made up of 13 amino acids. The CDR3 spells CASSILAGETQYF. CDR3 coding DNA: TGTGCCAGCAGCATTCTAGCGGGAGAGACCCAGTACTTC.

The V and J genes are TRBV10-2 and TRBJ1-6, with 8 bases matching TRBD1. The CDR3 is 13 amino acids. V trimming: 6 bases; J trimming: 8 bases; junction bases outside the gene matches: 3. Germline assignment: CDR1 WSHSY and CDR2 SAAADI. CDR3 nucleotides: TGCGCCAGCAGGGGGACAGGAGATTCACCCCTCCACTTT. Its translation is CASRGTGDSPLHF.

J is TRBJ2-2 and V is TRBV11-3; D gene ambiguous. The CDR3 totals 14 residues. Germline V CDR1 and CDR2: SGHNT, YENEEA. Trimming took off 1 base at V and 0 bases at J, with 3 bases between the two ends. The CDR3 nucleotides are TGTGCCAGCAGCTTAGGTCCGAACACCGGGGAGCTGTTTTTT. Translated: CASSLGPNTGELFF. The full variable domain, in which reference TRBV11-3 and TRBJ2-2 provide the parts outside the CDR3, is EAGVVQSPRYKIIEKKQPVAFWCNPISGHNTLYWYLQNLGQGPELLIRYENEEAVDDSQLPKDRFSAERLKGVDSTLKIQPAELGDSAVYLCASSLGPNTGELFFGEGSRLTVL.

This chain links TRBV7-2 with TRBJ2-5, with no clear D. The CDR3 totals 13 residues. Trimming took off 3 bases at V and 2 bases at J, with 7 bases between the two ends. The germline V gene has CDR1 SGHTA and CDR2 FQGNSA. The CDR3 here is CASSFSQQETQYF. CDR3 DNA sequence: TGTGCCAGCAGCTTTTCACAGCAAGAGACCCAGTACTTC. The variable domain in full, completed from reference TRBV7-2 and TRBJ2-5, reads GAGVSQSPSNKVTEKGKDVELRCDPISGHTALYWYRQSLGQGLEFLIYFQGNSAPDKSGLPSDRFSAERTGGSVSTLTIQRTQQEDSAVYLCASSFSQQETQYFGPGTRLLVL.

The CDR3 protein is CASSLDGAGITYEQYF. CDR3 sequence (DNA): TGTGCCAGCAGCTTAGATGGTGCGGGGATCACCTACGAGCAGTACTTC. This chain uses TRBV7-2 with TRBJ2-7; a weak D match, TRBD2 (6 bases). The CDR3 covers 16 residues. V was pared by 1 base and J by 2 bases, with 15 bases between. The V gene's germline CDR1 is SGHTA and CDR2 FQGNSA.